Below, 3 T cell receptor beta chains from the same sample are listed, as sequenced in a study of T-cell memory formation after mild COVID-19. One entry per CDR3 protein, called by TCRdb with MiXCR from the 5' RACE reads. The sample lists about 340,000 distinct CDR3 sequences; 20% to 25% were seen once. The specimen was PBMCs or a T cell subset sorted from them (not recorded which). All receptors come from a man between 18 and 35 years old who had mild COVID-19 (a few samples of this study predate the infection). Cell type and time point are not known.

This clonotype occurred a few times. This chain links TRBV3-1 with TRBJ1-1; D is ambiguous. The CDR3 consists of 15 residues. Trimming pared 0 bases from V and 1 base from J, leaving 9 bases between. The germline gives CDR1 LGHDT, CDR2 YNNKEL (reference sequence). CDR3 in DNA: TGTGCCAGCAGCCAAGATACGAGGCCGAACACTGAAGCTTTCTTT. It codes for CASSQDTRPNTEAFF.

This clonotype has a handful of counts. The gene calls are TRBV28 and TRBJ1-2; D perhaps matches TRBD1 (5 bases). Germline V gene sequence: CDR1 MDHEN, CDR2 SYDVKM. V lost 6 bases and J 6 bases, leaving 17 bases between the germline ends. CDR3 length: 14 residues. For the CDR3, the DNA is TGTGCCAGCAGCCCTCAGACAGCCTTACATGGCTACACCTTC. It encodes CASSPQTALHGYTF.

The CDR3, as DNA: TGCGCCAGCAGCCTGGCAGGAAATGAGCTGTTTTTT. The encoded protein is CASSLAGNELFF. The chain employs TRBV5-1 and TRBJ2-2, with D unresolved. This CDR3 comprises 12 residues. With 4 bases removed from V and 11 bases from J, the gap between germline ends came to 12 bases. CDR1 is SGHRS and CDR2 is YFSETQ in the germline V gene.